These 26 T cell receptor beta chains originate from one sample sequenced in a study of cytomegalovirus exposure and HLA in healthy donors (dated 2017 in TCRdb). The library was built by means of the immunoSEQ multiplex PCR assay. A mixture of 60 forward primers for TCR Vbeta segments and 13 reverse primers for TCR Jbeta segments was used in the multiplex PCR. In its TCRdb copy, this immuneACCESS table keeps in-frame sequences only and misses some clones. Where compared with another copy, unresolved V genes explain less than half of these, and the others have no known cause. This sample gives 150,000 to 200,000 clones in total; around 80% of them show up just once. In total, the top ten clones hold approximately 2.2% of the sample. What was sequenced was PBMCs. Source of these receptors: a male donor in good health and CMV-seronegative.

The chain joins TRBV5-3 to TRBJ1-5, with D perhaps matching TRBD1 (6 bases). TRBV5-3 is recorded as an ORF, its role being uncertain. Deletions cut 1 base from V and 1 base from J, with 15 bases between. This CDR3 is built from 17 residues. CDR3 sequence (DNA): TGTGCCAGAAGCTTGAAGCAGGGGAAAGACAGCAATCAGCCCCAGCATTTT. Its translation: CARSLKQGKDSNQPQHF.

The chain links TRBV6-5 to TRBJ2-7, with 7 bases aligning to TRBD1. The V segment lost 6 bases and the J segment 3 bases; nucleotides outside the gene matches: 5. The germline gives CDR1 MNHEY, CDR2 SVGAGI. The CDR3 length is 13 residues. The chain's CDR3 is CASSQGTVYEQYF. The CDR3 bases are TGTGCCAGCAGCCAAGGGACAGTCTACGAGCAGTACTTC.

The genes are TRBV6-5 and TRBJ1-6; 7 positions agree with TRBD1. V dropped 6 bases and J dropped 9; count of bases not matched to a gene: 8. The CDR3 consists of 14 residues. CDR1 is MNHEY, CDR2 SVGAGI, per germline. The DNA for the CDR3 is TGTGCCAGCAGGTCCGACAGGGCCATTTCACCCCTCCACTTT. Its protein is CASRSDRAISPLHF.

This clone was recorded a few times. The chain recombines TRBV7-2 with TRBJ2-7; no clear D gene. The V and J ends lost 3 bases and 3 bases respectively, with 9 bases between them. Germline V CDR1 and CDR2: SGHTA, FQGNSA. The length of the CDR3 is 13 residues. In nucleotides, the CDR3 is TGTGCCAGCAGCTTGAGAGCTTACTACGAGCAGTACTTC. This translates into CASSLRAYYEQYF.

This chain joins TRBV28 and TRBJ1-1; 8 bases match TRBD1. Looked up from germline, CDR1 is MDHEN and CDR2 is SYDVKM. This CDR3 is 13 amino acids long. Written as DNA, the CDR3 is TGTGCTACTTTGGGGCAGGGGGCAAATGAAGCTTTCTTT. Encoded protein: CATLGQGANEAFF.

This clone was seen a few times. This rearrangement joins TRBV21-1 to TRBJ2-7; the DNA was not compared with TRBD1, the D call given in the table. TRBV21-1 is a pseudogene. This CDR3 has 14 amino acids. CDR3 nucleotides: TGTGCCAGCAGCAAACGGGACAGCTCCTACGAGCAGTACTTC. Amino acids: CASSKRDSSYEQYF.

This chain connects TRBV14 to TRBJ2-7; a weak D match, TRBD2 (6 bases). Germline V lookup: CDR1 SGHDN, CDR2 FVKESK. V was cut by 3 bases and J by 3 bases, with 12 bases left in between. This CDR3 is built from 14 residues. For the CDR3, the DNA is TGTGCCAGCAGCCAGGAGGGGTGGGGCTACGAGCAGTACTTC. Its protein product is CASSQEGWGYEQYF.

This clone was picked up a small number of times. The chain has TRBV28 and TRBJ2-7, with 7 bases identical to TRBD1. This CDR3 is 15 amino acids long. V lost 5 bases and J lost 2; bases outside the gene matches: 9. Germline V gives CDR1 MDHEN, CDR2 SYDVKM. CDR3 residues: CASSAGTEFPYEQYF. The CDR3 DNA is TGTGCCAGCAGTGCCGGGACAGAGTTTCCCTACGAGCAGTACTTC.

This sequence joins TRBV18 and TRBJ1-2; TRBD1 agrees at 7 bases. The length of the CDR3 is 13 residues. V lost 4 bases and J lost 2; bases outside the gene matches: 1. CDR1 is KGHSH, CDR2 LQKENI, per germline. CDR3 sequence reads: CASSRDRNYGYTF. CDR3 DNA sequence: TGTGCCAGCTCACGGGACAGAAACTATGGCTACACCTTC.

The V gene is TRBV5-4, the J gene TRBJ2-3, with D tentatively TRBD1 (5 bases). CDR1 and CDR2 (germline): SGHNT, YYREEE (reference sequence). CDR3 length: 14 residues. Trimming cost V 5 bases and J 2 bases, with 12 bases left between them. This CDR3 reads CASSSPGHTDTQYF. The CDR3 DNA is TGTGCCAGCAGTTCCCCAGGGCACACAGATACGCAGTATTTT. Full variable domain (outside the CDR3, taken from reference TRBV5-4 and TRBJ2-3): ETGVTQSPTHLIKTRGQQVTLRCSSQSGHNTVSWYQQALGQGPQFIFQYYREEENGRGNFPPRFSGLQFPNYSSELNVNALELDDSALYLCASSSPGHTDTQYFGPGTRLTVL.

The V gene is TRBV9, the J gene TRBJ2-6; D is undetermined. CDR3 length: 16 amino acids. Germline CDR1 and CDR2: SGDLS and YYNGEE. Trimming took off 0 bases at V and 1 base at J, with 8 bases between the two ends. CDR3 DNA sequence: TGTGCCAGCAGCGTAGCGCGGCCTTCTGGGGCCAACGTCCTGACTTTC. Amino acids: CASSVARPSGANVLTF.

CDR3 sequence: CASSTDGNYGYTF. The CDR3 DNA follows: TGCGCCAGTTCCACAGACGGAAACTATGGCTACACCTTC. The chain has TRBV4-1 and TRBJ1-2; no reliable D call. Between the trimmed V and J ends, which lost 9 bases and 2 bases, there was a span of 13 bases. CDR3 length equals 13 residues. Germline V gene lookup returns CDR1 MGHRA and CDR2 YSYEKL.

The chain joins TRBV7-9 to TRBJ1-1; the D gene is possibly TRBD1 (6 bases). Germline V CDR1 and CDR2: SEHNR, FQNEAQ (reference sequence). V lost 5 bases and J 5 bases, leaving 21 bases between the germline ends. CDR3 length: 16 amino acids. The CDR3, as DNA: TGTGCCAGCAGCGCCGCCGGGGGGCAGGGAGATACTGAAGCTTTCTTT. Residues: CASSAAGGQGDTEAFF.

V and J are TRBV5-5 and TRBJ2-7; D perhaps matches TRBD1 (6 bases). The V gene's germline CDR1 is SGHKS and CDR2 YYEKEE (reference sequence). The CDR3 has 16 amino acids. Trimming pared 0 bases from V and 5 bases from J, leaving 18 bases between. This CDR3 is CASSLEGQGLFHEQYF. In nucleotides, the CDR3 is TGTGCCAGCAGCTTGGAGGGGCAGGGGCTCTTCCACGAGCAGTACTTC.

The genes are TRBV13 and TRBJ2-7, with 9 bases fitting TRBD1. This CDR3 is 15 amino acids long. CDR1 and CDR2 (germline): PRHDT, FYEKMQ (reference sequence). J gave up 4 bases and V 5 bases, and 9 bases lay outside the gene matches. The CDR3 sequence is CASSPSGTGSYEQYF. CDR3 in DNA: TGTGCCAGCAGCCCCTCTGGGACAGGGTCTTACGAGCAGTACTTC.

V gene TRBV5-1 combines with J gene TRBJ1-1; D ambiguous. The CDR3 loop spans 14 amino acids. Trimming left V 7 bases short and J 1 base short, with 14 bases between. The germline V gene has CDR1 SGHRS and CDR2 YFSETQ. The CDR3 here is CASSRGQRNTEAFF. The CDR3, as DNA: TGCGCCAGCTCTAGAGGGCAGAGGAACACTGAAGCTTTCTTT.

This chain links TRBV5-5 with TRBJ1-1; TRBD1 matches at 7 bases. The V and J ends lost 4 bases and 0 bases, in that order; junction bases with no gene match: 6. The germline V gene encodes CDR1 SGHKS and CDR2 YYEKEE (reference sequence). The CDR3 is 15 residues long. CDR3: CASSGKGAVNTEAFF. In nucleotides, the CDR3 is TGTGCCAGCAGCGGAAAGGGGGCGGTGAACACTGAAGCTTTCTTT.

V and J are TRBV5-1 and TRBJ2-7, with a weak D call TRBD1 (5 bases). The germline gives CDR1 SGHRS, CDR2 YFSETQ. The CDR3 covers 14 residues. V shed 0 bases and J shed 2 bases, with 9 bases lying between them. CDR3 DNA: TGCGCCAGCAGCTTGGCTGGGGCAACCTACGAGCAGTACTTC. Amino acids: CASSLAGATYEQYF.

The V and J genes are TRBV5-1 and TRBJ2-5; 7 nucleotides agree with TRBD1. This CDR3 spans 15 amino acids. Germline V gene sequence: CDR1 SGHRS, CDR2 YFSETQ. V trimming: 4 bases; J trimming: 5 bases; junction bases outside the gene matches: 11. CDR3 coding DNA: TGCGCCAGCAGCCCCCTGACAGGGCGGTCGGAGACCCAGTACTTC. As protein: CASSPLTGRSETQYF. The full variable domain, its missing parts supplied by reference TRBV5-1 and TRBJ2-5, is KAGVTQTPRYLIKTRGQQVTLSCSPISGHRSVSWYQQTPGQGLQFLFEYFSETQRNKGNFPGRFSGRQFSNSRSEMNVSTLELGDSALYLCASSPLTGRSETQYFGPGTRLLVL.

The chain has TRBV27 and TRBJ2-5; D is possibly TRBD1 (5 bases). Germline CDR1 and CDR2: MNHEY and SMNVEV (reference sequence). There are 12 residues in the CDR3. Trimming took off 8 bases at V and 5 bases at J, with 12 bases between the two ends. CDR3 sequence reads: CASGPGFETQYF. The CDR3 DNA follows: TGTGCCAGCGGCCCAGGGTTCGAGACCCAGTACTTC.

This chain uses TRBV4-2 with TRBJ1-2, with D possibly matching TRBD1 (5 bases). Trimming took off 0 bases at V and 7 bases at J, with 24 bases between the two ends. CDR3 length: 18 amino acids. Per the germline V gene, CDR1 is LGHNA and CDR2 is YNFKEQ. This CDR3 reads CASSQDDLRTFDRGGYTF. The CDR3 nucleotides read TGTGCCAGCAGCCAAGACGACCTCCGGACATTCGATAGGGGTGGCTACACCTTC.

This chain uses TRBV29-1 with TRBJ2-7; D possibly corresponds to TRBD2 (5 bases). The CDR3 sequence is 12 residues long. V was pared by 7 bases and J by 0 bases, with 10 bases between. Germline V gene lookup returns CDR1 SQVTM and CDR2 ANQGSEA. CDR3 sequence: CSARGVSYEQYF. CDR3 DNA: TGCAGCGCCCGGGGAGTCTCCTACGAGCAGTACTTC.

The CDR3 sequence is CASSPGTRRAYEQYF. The DNA for the CDR3 is TGCGCCAGCAGCCCCGGGACTAGAAGAGCCTACGAGCAGTACTTC. J is TRBJ2-7 and V is TRBV5-1, with 8 positions matching TRBD2. With 4 bases clipped from V and 2 bases from J, the junction kept 8 bases outside the gene matches. The CDR3 spans 15 residues. The germline CDR1 and CDR2 sequences are SGHRS and YFSETQ. Using reference TRBV5-1 and TRBJ2-7 for the parts outside the CDR3, the full variable domain is KAGVTQTPRYLIKTRGQQVTLSCSPISGHRSVSWYQQTPGQGLQFLFEYFSETQRNKGNFPGRFSGRQFSNSRSEMNVSTLELGDSALYLCASSPGTRRAYEQYFGPGTRLTVT.

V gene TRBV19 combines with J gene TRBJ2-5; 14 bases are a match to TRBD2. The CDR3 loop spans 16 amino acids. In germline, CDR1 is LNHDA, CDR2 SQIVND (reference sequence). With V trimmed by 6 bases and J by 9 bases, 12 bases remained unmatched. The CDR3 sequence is CASSPKTGLAGASQYF. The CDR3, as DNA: TGTGCCAGTAGCCCTAAAACGGGACTAGCGGGAGCCTCCCAGTACTTC.

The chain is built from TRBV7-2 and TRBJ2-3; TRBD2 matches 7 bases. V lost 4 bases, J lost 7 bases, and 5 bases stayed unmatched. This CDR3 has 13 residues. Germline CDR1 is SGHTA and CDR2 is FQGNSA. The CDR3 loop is CASSSGTTNTQYF. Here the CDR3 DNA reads TGTGCCAGCAGCTCAGGGACTACCAATACGCAGTATTTT.

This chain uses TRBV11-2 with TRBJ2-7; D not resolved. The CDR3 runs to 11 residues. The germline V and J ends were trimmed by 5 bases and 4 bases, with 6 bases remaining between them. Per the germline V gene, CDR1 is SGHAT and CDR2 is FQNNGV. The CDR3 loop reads CASSSLYEQYF. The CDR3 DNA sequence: TGTGCCAGCAGCAGCCTTTACGAGCAGTACTTC.